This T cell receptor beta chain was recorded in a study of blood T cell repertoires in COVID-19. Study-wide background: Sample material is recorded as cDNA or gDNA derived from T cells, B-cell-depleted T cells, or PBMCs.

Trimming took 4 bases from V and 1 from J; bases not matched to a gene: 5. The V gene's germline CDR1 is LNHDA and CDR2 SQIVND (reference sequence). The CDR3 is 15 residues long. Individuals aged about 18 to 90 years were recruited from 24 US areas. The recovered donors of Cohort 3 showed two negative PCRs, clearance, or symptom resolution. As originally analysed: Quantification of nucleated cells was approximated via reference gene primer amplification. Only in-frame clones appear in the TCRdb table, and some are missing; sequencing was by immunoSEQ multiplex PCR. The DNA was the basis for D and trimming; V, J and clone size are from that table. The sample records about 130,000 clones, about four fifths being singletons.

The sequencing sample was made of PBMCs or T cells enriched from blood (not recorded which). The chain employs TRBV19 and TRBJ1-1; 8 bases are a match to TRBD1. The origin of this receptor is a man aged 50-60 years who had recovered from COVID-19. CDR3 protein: CASSTPRGRNTEAFF. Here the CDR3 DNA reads TGTGCCAGTAGTACCCCCAGGGGGCGGAACACTGAAGCTTTCTTT.